A selection of T cell receptor beta chains follows, all from one sample in a study of OX40 agonist ivuxolimab in advanced cancers. TCRdb's copy holds only in-frame clones and misses some; the assay was immunoSEQ multiplex PCR. The table shows tens of thousands of clones, with roughly four fifths occurring only once. Sequenced material: CD4+ or CD8+ T cells sorted from blood, taken in a trial of the OX40 agonist ivuxolimab. The receptor source for this set is an adult with an advanced solid tumor such as melanoma, head and neck, liver or kidney cancer. Both conserved end residues are part of each CDR3. The order of the fields is clone size, J gene, V gene, CDR3 protein. Clone sizes are given selectively: once, few, many, or a class where the clone is expanded.

>NA|TRBJ1-1|TRBV19
CASSIQGALTEAFF
>NA|TRBJ1-2|TRBV21-1
CASSRRNYGYTF
>NA|TRBJ2-1|TRBV6-6
CASNRGLAGYNEQFF
>NA|TRBJ2-1|TRBV7-2
CASSPGRGLYNEQFF
>NA|TRBJ2-1|TRBV2
CASTGGGNEQFF
>NA|TRBJ1-4|TRBV10-2
CASSGAVREKLFF
>NA|TRBJ2-4|TRBV6-4
CASSLSRGANSGLAKNIQYF
>NA|TRBJ2-7|TRBV28
CASSLGTGGWEQYF
>NA|TRBJ2-5|TRBV10-3
CAISIGTSGSETQYF
>NA|NA|TRBV27
CASSPGDRSYEQYF
>NA|TRBJ2-7|TRBV6-6
CASSVTTSPAEQYF
>NA|TRBJ2-1|TRBV29-1
CSVVVGGSGNEQFF
>NA|TRBJ1-1|TRBV25-1
CASSVLGQGYTEAFF
>NA|TRBJ2-3|TRBV19
CACTSGGASTDTQYF
>few|TRBJ1-5|TRBV28
CASSLGRGRGQPQHF
>NA|TRBJ1-4|TRBV27
CASSGGSLREKLFF
>NA|TRBJ1-3|TRBV16
CASSQSRVSGNTIYF
>NA|TRBJ2-5|TRBV5-8
CASKRHHQETQYF
>NA|TRBJ2-5|TRBV7-9
CASSLGTSEETQYF
>NA|TRBJ2-2|TRBV5-4
CASSFDLANTGELFF
>NA|TRBJ2-7|TRBV10-1
CATSDRGSYEQYF
>NA|TRBJ1-5|TRBV11-2
CASSLEWDQPQHF
>NA|TRBJ1-2|TRBV10-2
CASSESIPGGGYTF
>NA|TRBJ1-4|TRBV28
CASSPPGTGREKLFF
>NA|TRBJ2-4|TRBV6-1
CASRLAGGPKNIQYF
>NA|TRBJ2-5|TRBV2
CASSVGQGAETQYF
>NA|TRBJ1-1|TRBV6-4
CASNRGELTENTEAFF
>once|TRBJ1-1|TRBV27
CASSFKGAGAEAFF
>NA|TRBJ2-2|TRBV2
CASMQGNTNTGELFF
>NA|TRBJ1-3|TRBV5-6
CASSPRRQGALRGNTIYF
>NA|TRBJ2-1|TRBV6-1
CASTEAGASYNEQFF
>NA|TRBJ2-7|TRBV15
CATSRGLAVYEQYF
>NA|TRBJ1-1|TRBV7-2
CASSLDWANTEAFF